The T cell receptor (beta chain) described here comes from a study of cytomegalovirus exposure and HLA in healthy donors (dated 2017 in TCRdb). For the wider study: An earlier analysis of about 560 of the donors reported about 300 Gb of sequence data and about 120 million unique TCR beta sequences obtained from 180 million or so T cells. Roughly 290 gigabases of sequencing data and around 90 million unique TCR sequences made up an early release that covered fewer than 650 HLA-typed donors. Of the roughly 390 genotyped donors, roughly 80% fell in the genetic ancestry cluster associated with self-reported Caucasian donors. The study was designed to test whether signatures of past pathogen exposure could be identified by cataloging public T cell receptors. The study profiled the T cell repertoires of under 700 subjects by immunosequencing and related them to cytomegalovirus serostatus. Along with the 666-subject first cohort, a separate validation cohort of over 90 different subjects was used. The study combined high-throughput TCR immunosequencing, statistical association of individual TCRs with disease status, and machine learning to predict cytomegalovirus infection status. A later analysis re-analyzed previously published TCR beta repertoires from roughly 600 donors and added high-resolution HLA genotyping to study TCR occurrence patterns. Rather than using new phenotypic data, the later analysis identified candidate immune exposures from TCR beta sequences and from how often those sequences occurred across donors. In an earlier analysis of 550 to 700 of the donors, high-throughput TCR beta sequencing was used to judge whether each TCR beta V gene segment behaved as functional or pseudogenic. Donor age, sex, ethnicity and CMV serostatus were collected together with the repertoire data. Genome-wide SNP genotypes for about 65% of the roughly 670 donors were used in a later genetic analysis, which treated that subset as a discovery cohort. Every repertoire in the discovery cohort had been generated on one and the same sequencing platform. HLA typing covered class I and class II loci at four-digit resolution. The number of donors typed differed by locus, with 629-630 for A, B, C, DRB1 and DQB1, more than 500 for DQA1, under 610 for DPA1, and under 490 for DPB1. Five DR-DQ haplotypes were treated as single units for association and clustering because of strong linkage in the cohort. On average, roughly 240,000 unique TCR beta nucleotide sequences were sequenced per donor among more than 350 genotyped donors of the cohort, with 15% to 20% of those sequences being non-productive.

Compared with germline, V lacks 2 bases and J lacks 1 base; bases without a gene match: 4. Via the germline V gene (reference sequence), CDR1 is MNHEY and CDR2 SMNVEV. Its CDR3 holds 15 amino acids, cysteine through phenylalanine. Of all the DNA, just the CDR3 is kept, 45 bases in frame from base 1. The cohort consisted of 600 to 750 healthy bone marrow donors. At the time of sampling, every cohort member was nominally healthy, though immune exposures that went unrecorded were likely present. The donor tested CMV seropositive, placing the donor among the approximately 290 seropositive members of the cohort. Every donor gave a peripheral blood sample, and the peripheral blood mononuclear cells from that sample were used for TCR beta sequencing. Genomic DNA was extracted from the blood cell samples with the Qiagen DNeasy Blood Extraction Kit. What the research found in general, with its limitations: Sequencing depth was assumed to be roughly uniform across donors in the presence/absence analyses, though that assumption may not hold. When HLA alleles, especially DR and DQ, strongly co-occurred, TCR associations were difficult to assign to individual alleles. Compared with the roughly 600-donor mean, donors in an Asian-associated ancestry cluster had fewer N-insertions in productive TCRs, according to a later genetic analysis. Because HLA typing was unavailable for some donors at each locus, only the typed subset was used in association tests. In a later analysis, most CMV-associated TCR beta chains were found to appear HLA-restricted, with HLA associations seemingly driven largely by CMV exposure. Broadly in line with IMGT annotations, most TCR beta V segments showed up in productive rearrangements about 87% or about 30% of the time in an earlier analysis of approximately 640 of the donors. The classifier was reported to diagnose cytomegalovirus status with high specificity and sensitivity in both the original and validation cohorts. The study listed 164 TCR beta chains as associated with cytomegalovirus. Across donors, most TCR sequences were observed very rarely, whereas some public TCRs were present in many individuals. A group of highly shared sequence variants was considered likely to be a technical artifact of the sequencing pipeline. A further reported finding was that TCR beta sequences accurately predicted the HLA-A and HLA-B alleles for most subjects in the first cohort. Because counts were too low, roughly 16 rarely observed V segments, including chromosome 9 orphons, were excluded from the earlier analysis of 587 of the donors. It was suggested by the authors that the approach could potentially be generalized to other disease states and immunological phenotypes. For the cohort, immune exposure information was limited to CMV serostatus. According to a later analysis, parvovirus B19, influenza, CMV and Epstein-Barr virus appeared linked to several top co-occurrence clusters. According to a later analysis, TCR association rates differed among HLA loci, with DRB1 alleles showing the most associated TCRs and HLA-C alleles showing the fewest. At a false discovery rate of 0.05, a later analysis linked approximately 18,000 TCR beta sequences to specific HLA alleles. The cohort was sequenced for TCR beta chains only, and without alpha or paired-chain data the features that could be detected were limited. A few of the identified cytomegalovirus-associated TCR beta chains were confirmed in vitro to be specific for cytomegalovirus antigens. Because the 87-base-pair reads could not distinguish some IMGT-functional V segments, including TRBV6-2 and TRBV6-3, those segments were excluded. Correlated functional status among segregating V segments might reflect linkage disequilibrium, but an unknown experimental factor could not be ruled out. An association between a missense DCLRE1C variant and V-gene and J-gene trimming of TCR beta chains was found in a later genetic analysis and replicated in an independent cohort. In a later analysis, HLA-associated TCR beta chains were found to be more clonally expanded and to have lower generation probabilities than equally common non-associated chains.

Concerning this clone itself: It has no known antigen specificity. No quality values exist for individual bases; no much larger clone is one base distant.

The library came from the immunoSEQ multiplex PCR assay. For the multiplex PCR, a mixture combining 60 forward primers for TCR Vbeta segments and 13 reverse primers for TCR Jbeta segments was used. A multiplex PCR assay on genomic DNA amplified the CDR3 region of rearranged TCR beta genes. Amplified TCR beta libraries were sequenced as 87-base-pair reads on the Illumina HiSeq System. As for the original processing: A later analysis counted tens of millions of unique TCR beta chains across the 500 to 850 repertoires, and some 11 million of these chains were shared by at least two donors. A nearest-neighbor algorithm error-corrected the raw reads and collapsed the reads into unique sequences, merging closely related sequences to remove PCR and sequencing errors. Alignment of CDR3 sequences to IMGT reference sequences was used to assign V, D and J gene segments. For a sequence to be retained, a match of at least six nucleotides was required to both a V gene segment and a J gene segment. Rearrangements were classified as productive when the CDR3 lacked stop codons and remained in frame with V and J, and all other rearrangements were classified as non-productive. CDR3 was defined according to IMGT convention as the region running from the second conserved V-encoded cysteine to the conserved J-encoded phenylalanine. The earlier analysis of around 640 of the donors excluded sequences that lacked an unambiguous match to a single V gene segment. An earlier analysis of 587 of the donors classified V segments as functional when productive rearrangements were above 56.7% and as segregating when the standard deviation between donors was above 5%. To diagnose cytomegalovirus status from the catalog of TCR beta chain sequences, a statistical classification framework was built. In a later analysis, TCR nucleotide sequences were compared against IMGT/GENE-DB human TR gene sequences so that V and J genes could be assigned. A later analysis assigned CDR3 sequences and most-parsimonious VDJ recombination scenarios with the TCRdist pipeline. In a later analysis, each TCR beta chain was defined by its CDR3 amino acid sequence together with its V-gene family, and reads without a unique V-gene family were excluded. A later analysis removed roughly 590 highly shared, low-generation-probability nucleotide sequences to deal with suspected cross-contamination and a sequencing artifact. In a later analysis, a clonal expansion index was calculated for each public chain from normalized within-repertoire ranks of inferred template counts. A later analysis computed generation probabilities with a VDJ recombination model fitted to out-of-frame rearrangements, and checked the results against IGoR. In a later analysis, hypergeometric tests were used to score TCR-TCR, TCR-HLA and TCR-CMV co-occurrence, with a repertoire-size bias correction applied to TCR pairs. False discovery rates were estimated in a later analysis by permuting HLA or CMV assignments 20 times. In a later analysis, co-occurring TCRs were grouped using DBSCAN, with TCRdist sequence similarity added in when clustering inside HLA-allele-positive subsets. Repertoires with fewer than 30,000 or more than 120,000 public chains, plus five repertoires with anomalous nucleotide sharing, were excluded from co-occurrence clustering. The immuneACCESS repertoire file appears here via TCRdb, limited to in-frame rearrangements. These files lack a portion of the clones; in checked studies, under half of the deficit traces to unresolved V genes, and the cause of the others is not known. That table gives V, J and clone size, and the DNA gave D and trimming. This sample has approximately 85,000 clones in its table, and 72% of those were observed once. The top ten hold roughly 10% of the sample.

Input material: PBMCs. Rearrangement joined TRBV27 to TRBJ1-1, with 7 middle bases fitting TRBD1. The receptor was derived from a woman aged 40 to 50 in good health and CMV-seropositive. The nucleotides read TGTGCCAGCAGTTTAGTGGGACAGCAGAACACTGAAGCTTTCTTT. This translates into CASSLVGQQNTEAFF.